This T cell receptor (beta chain) emerged from a study of T cell changes during pregnancy in multiple sclerosis (dated by TCRdb to about 2019). Regarding the complete study: In women with multiple sclerosis, the researchers looked at how the T cell repertoire shifted as pregnancy progressed.

Receptor amplification or capture employed the immunoSEQ multiplex PCR assay. The clones in this table, taken by TCRdb from immuneACCESS, are in-frame only. Not every clone is retained; where verified, under half of the shortfall comes from an unresolved V gene, and the cause of the rest is unknown. The table for this sample lists about 110,000 clones; 80% to 95% of them were counted only once. The leading ten clones occupy approximately 1.5% of the sample. To note about this clone: Its antigen remains unidentified. No base qualities exist here, and no much larger clone lies one base off it.

CDR1 and CDR2 were assigned from the germline V gene (reference sequence) as MNHEY and SMNVEV. Clipping removes 6 bases from V and 2 bases from J, with 10 as the unmatched junction base count. The CDR3 goes from the cysteine to the phenylalanine over 17 residues. Here the CDR3 DNA is all that survives: 51 bases in frame from base 1. The TCR was taken from a female donor with multiple sclerosis, enrolled in a pregnancy study. Here the chain combines TRBV27 and TRBJ2-7; 13 bases in the junction line up with TRBD2. Here the sequenced sample was peripheral blood, taken in the third trimester of pregnancy. The CDR3 protein sequence reads: CASSPRPLAGGTYEQYF. The bases are TGTGCCAGCAGCCCTCGCCCACTAGCGGGAGGGACCTACGAGCAGTACTTC.